The clone carrying this T cell receptor beta chain was counted a few times. These data are taken from a study of blood T cells in healthy people across ages. Primed by a sample-barcoded 5' primer and a J-beta primer mix, a second PCR proceeded for about 6 to 11 cycles. At least 3 million CDR3-containing paired-end reads were obtained per sample. TCRdb re-called the 5' RACE reads with MiXCR, one entry per CDR3 protein. The sample consists of 1.5 million to 2 million distinct CDR3 sequences, about 28% of them appearing once. Per sample, extraction of total RNA gave at least 5.5 micrograms in every case. Looked up from germline, CDR1 is MGHRA and CDR2 is YSYEKL. V lost 6 bases, J lost 6 bases, and 17 bases lay in between. The CDR3 consists of 14 residues.

The source of this sequence is a woman aged 25 to 39 in good health. The sample comprised blood. The rearrangement links TRBV4-1 to TRBJ1-2; the D is unclear. The CDR3 DNA reads TGCGCCAGCAGACACTGGACCGGGCCGGATGGCTACACCTTC. Protein: CASRHWTGPDGYTF.